This TCR beta chain was obtained from a study of vaccination and CD4 T cells after COVID-19. The overall study: Of the convalescent patients, who were SARS-CoV-2 positive by nasal swab PCR, under 10 had mild and one severe disease. General study results and limits: When vaccine-specific clones from convalescent patients were examined, 304 of 307 were spike mono-reactive. In convalescent patients, a median roughly 88% of reactive clones appeared only post-vaccination.

The CDR3 has 14 amino acids. Treatment: roughly 10-day PBMC culture with coronavirus spike peptide pools or control peptides (ViraFEST assay). Points on this clonotype: No antigen is known for it.

The assay that was used to sequence DNA from cultured CD4+ T cells was the Oncomine TCR Beta short-read assay. TCRdb analysed the PCR reads with MiXCR anew, one entry per CDR3 protein. The sample lists approximately 20,000 distinct CDR3 sequences, roughly 60% occurring once. V gene TRBV1 combines with J gene TRBJ1-5; the table's D call TRBD1 went unverified against the DNA. TRBV1 is an annotated pseudogene. The origin of this receptor is a human donor who had recovered from COVID-19. Specimen: CD4+ T cells from blood, cultured in vitro. The CDR3 nucleotides read TGCACCAGCAGCCCCCGGGACCGATATCAGCCCCAGCATTTT. It yields the protein CTSSPRDRYQPQHF.